The subject of this entry is one T cell receptor (beta chain). Its antigen is still unknown. The primer mix had 60 Vbeta and 13 Jbeta primers. Assay used: immunoSEQ multiplex PCR; TCRdb lists only in-frame clones, some missing. In the table there are over 130,000 clones, around 82% of which are singletons. Per the germline V gene, CDR1 is MGHDK and CDR2 is SYGVNS. V shed 0 bases and J shed 4 bases, with 16 bases lying between them. CDR3 size: 17 residues. The sample originates from a study of cytomegalovirus exposure and HLA in healthy donors. Findings of the study overall: When a later analysis compared HLA-associated TCR beta chains with equally common others, the HLA-associated chains turned out to be more clonally expanded and to have lower generation probabilities. Common viral pathogens seemed to be connected with several of the most significant clusters, according to a later analysis.

The gene calls are TRBV25-1 and TRBJ1-3; a weak D match, TRBD1 (5 bases). Sequencing was done on a sample of PBMCs. This clonotype originated in a middle-aged woman in good health and CMV-seropositive. The CDR3 region is CASSEYEWGGPGNTIYF. In DNA, the CDR3 is TGTGCCAGCAGTGAATATGAATGGGGGGGACCCGGAAACACCATATATTTT.